This T cell receptor beta chain was profiled in a study of blood T cell repertoires in COVID-19. Study at large: Samples taken during acute and convalescent COVID-19 were collected in the United States, Italy and Spain. From T cells, B-cell-depleted T cells, or PBMCs came the material, which was cDNA or gDNA.

Under the authors' procedure: Amplified reference gene primers provided the basis for estimating nucleated cell counts. Profiling relied on immunoSEQ multiplex PCR, and the TCRdb table lists in-frame clones only, not all of them. The D gene and trimming were derived from the DNA, and the V and J assignments and clone size from that table. The sample contains about 40,000 clones, roughly 90% of which appear only once. V shed 10 bases and J 5 bases; nucleotides not matched to a gene: 5. Germline CDR1 and CDR2: ENHRY and SYGVKD. CDR3 length: 12 amino acids. This sequence joins TRBV10-3 and TRBJ1-1, with TRBD1 matching over 9 bases. Material: peripheral blood. This receptor was taken from a human donor in a cohort sampled during active COVID-19. The CDR3 DNA sequence: TGTGCCACAGGGACAGGGAGGACTGAAGCTTTCTTT. Residues: CATGTGRTEAFF.